This T cell receptor (beta chain) is from a study of blood T cells in healthy people across ages. Study overall: Template-switching capture recovered about one barcoded beta molecule per two T cells. Overall study findings and caveats: Compared with aged donors, long-lived donors showed fewer expanded clones, suggesting selection.

This clonotype was observed a handful of times. As yet, its antigen is unknown. The germline V and J ends were trimmed by 1 base and 0 bases, with 10 bases remaining between them. The length of the CDR3 is 16 residues. CDR1 and CDR2 (germline): MGHRA, YSYEKL. For the second PCR, which ran for roughly 6 to 12 cycles, a sample-barcoded 5' primer and a J-beta primer mix were used. TCRdb re-called the 5' RACE reads with MiXCR, one entry per CDR3 protein. Of 1.5 million to 1.8 million distinct CDR3 sequences listed, roughly 43% are singletons. This sequence was found in a woman in her late teens or twenties in good health. The source material was blood. The V call is TRBV4-1, the J call TRBJ2-1; D gene unclear. The CDR3 nucleotides are TGCGCCAGCAGCCAAGGGTCGGGCATCTCCTACAATGAGCAGTTCTTC. Protein sequence: CASSQGSGISYNEQFF.